Below, 23 T cell receptor beta chains from the same sample are listed, as sequenced in a study of Graves' ophthalmopathy and Graves' hyperthyroidism. RNA served as the template for amplifying TCR beta CDR3 regions. HTBI primers primed a first-round RT-PCR, and a second-round multiplex PCR followed. TCRdb re-called the multiplex PCR reads with MiXCR, one entry per CDR3 protein. The sample consists of approximately 700,000 distinct CDR3 sequences, about 38% of them appearing once. The sequencing input was peripheral blood. The receptors derive from an adult man with Graves' ophthalmopathy.

This rearrangement joins TRBV29-1 to TRBJ2-5, with 8 bases that match TRBD1. Germline values: CDR1 SQVTM, CDR2 ANQGSEA. The J segment lost 5 bases and the V segment lost 6 bases, leaving 8 bases of the junction unmatched. The CDR3 consists of 13 residues. CDR3 loop: CSVAGTGSETQYF. The CDR3 coding sequence is TGCAGCGTGGCCGGGACAGGTAGCGAGACCCAGTACTTC.

This clonotype was detected only a few times. The chain joins TRBV13 to TRBJ2-5; D is uncertain. Germline CDR1 PRHDT, CDR2 FYEKMQ (reference sequence). The CDR3 covers 14 residues. Trimming took off 2 bases at V and 5 bases at J, with 12 bases between the two ends. The CDR3, as DNA: TGTGCCAGCAGCTTAATAGGGAATGGGGAGACCCAGTACTTC. Translated, it gives CASSLIGNGETQYF.

This clonotype has more than one count but fewer than ten. The chain combines TRBV5-8 with TRBJ2-2; TRBD1 aligns across 10 bases. Trimming at V came to 4 bases and at J to 5 bases, leaving 8 bases not matched to a gene. Germline-derived CDR1 and CDR2 are SGHTS and YDEGEE. CDR3 length equals 16 residues. Written as DNA, the CDR3 is TGTGCCAGCAGCAGTACCGGGACAGGGGAGACCGGGGAGCTGTTTTTT. It codes for CASSSTGTGETGELFF.

This clonotype showed up many times. This chain connects TRBV12-3 or TRBV12-4 to TRBJ1-4; the D gene is possibly TRBD1 (5 bases). V gave up 5 bases and J gave up 8 bases, with 15 bases separating them. The CDR3 consists of 14 residues. In DNA form, the CDR3 reads TGTGCCAGCAGTAACAGGATGATAAGAGAAAAACTGTTTTTT. This gives the protein CASSNRMIREKLFF.

This clonotype was detected ten times or more. This chain connects TRBV19 to TRBJ2-7; 8 nucleotides align to TRBD1. The germline CDR1 and CDR2 sequences are LNHDA and SQIVND (reference sequence). The CDR3 extends over 13 amino acids. Trimming at V came to 3 bases and at J to 3 bases, leaving 1 base not matched to a gene. The CDR3 coding sequence is TGTGCCAGTAGTATGGGACAGGTCTACGAGCAGTACTTC. Protein product: CASSMGQVYEQYF.

CDR3 in DNA: TGTGCCTGGAGTGGACAGGTTGGTAATCAGCCCCAGCATTTT. Translated, it gives CAWSGQVGNQPQHF. The chain is built from TRBV30 and TRBJ1-5; tentative D call: TRBD1 (6 bases). V lost 1 base and J lost 4, with 11 bases in between. CDR3 size: 14 residues. CDR1 is GTSNPN, CDR2 SVGIG, per germline (reference sequence).

This clonotype was detected a few times. The junction departs from the called germline gene at one end, perhaps through a read error. The genes are TRBV10-3 and TRBJ1-3, with D possibly TRBD1 on 5 matching bases. The CDR3 covers 17 residues. CDR1 and CDR2 from the germline V gene are ENHRY and SYGVKD. The CDR3 is CASSYGGRRSSGNTIYF. DNA for the CDR3: TGTGCCAGCAGTTACGGGGGACGAAGAAGCTCTGGAAACACCATATATTTT.

The V gene is TRBV29-1, the J gene TRBJ1-1; TRBD1 might be the D (6 bases). CDR1 is SQVTM, CDR2 ANQGSEA, per germline. This CDR3 has 15 amino acids. V was trimmed by 7 bases and J by 1 base, leaving 19 bases between them. In nucleotides, the CDR3 is TGCAGCGGACAGGCCCTGGGGGGAGAGAACACTGAAGCTTTCTTT. This gives the protein CSGQALGGENTEAFF.

This clonotype has ten or more counts. The rearrangement joins TRBV12-3 or TRBV12-4 to TRBJ2-7; possibly TRBD1 or TRBD2 for D (5 bases each). The length of the CDR3 is 17 residues. The V end lost 7 bases, the J end lost 1 base, and 23 bases lay between the germline ends. The CDR3 region has the DNA TGTGCCAGCACCCTTCGGTGGGACGGACTTTCTTCCTACGAGCAGTACTTC. Translated: CASTLRWDGLSSYEQYF.

This clonotype was seen ten or more times. CDR3 coding DNA: TGTGCCAGCAGTTTAGAGCCGCTCTACGAGCAGTACTTC. It yields the protein CASSLEPLYEQYF. V and J are TRBV12-3 or TRBV12-4 and TRBJ2-7; D is unclear. Trimming took off 1 base at V and 3 bases at J, with 7 bases between the two ends. The CDR3 is made up of 13 amino acids.

A remark on this clonotype: This may be a read error, as it is one base from a much larger clone. V gene TRBV20-1 combines with J gene TRBJ1-2; D not resolved. With 6 bases removed from V and 8 bases from J, the gap between germline ends came to 28 bases. Germline CDR1 reads DFQATT; CDR2 reads SNEGSKA (reference sequence). This CDR3 region has 16 residues. CDR3 in DNA: TGCAGTGCATCCAAAGGGAGCATCCAGACCGCGGGCGGCTACACCTTC. Its protein product is CSASKGSIQTAGGYTF.

V is TRBV7-3 and J is TRBJ1-4; 7 nucleotides line up with TRBD1. The length of the CDR3 is 14 residues. The junction had 11 bases not matched to a gene; V was cut back by 2 bases and J by 14 bases. CDR1 is SGHTA, CDR2 FQGTGA, per germline. CDR3 protein: CASSLEQGQRLLFF. In DNA form, the CDR3 reads TGTGCCAGCAGCTTAGAGCAGGGACAGCGTCTTCTGTTTTTT.

This clonotype was seen repeatedly, ten times or more. In DNA form, the CDR3 reads TGTGCCAGCAGCTATACAGACTACGAGCAGTACTTC. It yields the protein CASSYTDYEQYF. The J gene is TRBJ2-7, the V gene TRBV2; D remains ambiguous. V was cut by 6 bases and J by 3 bases, with 9 bases left in between. CDR1 is SNHLY, CDR2 FYNNEI, per germline. The CDR3 length is 12 residues.

This clonotype was observed a few times. This sequence joins TRBV11-2 and TRBJ1-1; D is undetermined. Trimming removed 2 bases from V and 7 bases from J, with 11 bases in between. This CDR3 region has 13 residues. Germline V gives CDR1 SGHAT, CDR2 FQNNGV. The DNA of the CDR3 is TGTGCCAGCAGCTTATTTAAACAGCTTGAAGCTTTCTTT. Protein: CASSLFKQLEAFF.

This clonotype was observed at least ten times. One junction end does not reproduce the germline sequence, and a read error may be involved. The V call is TRBV11-2, the J call TRBJ2-5; TRBD2 agrees at 10 bases. The germline V gene has CDR1 SGHAT and CDR2 FQNNGV. This CDR3 region has 15 residues. In DNA form, the CDR3 reads TGTGCCAGCAGCGCGATAACTAGCGGGGATCCCACCCATCTCTTC. The encoded protein is CASSAITSGDPTHLF. Drawing the rest from reference TRBV11-2 and TRBJ2-5, the complete variable domain is EAGVAQSPRYKIIEKRQSVAFWCNPISGHATLYWYQQILGQGPKLLIQFQNNGVVDDSQLPKDRFSAERLKGVDSTLKIQPAKLEDSAVYLCASSAITSGDPTHLFGPGTRLLVL.

The chain links TRBV9 to TRBJ2-3, with D perhaps matching TRBD2 (6 bases). Germline V gene lookup returns CDR1 SGDLS and CDR2 YYNGEE. Trimming removed 4 bases from V and 2 bases from J, with 20 bases in between. This CDR3 has 17 amino acids. CDR3 DNA sequence: TGTGCCAGCAGCTTAGTAGTTAGCGGAACCCTCACAGATACGCAGTATTTT. Translating gives CASSLVVSGTLTDTQYF. The full variable domain, its missing parts supplied by reference TRBV9 and TRBJ2-3, is DSGVTQTPKHLITATGQRVTLRCSPRSGDLSVYWYQQSLDQGLQFLIQYYNGEERAKGNILERFSAQQFPDLHSELNLSSLELGDSALYFCASSLVVSGTLTDTQYFGPGTRLTVL.

The chain couples TRBV15 to TRBJ1-1; a weak D match, TRBD1 (6 bases). Germline CDR1 and CDR2: LNHNV and YYDKDF (reference sequence). Trimming removed 4 bases from V and 1 base from J, with 10 bases in between. The CDR3 sequence is 14 residues long. CDR3 DNA: TGTGCCACCAGCAAGGGACAACGGAACACTGAAGCTTTCTTT. The encoded protein is CATSKGQRNTEAFF.

The genes are TRBV24-1 and TRBJ2-5, with 11 bases that match TRBD1. CDR1 KGHDR and CDR2 SFDVKD come from the germline V gene. J was trimmed by 4 bases and V by 5 bases; bases with no gene match: 5. This CDR3 is 15 amino acids long. The CDR3 nucleotides are TGTGCCACCAGTGGACGGACAGGGGGCTCAGAGACCCAGTACTTC. This encodes CATSGRTGGSETQYF.

There are many counts of this clonotype. The V and J genes are TRBV7-9 and TRBJ1-2, with a possible D match to TRBD1 (5 bases). Per germline, CDR1 SEHNR and CDR2 FQNEAQ (reference sequence). Trimming took off 3 bases at V and 0 bases at J, with 11 bases between the two ends. CDR3 size: 15 residues. CDR3 residues: CASSFKPGPNYGYTF. CDR3 sequence (DNA): TGTGCCAGCAGCTTTAAGCCGGGACCTAACTATGGCTACACCTTC.

On this clonotype itself: One junction end does not reproduce the germline sequence, and a read error may be involved. V usage is TRBV7-2 and J usage is TRBJ2-6, with D possibly TRBD1 on 5 matching bases. CDR3 size: 16 residues. The V gene's germline CDR1 is SGHTA and CDR2 FQGNSA. CDR3 amino acids: CASSLVVSTGASVLTF. CDR3 in DNA: TGCGCCAGCAGCTTAGTTGTGTCAACTGGGGCCAGCGTCCTGACTTTC.

This clonotype was counted a few times. The junction differs from germline at one of its ends, possibly a read error. V gene TRBV11-1 combines with J gene TRBJ2-7; tentative D call: TRBD2 (6 bases). The germline V gene encodes CDR1 SGHAT and CDR2 FQDESV (reference sequence). The CDR3 loop spans 14 amino acids. CDR3 DNA sequence: TGCGCCAGCAGCCAACCGGGAGAGGTCTACGAGCAGTACTTC. This sequence encodes CASSQPGEVYEQYF.

This clonotype was detected ten times or more. The chain is built from TRBV19 and TRBJ1-2; D may be TRBD1 (5 bases). The CDR3 covers 12 residues. Between the trimmed V and J ends, which lost 4 bases and 7 bases, there was a span of 10 bases. Germline lookup yields CDR1 LNHDA and CDR2 SQIVND (reference sequence). CDR3 sequence (DNA): TGTGCCAGTAGTAGCAGGGATATTGGCTACACCTTC. It translates to CASSSRDIGYTF.

As for this clonotype: At one end, the junction sequence differs from germline, possibly due to a read error. The chain joins TRBV7-9 to TRBJ1-1, with 7 bases that match TRBD1. This CDR3 is built from 13 residues. Germline V gives CDR1 SEHNR, CDR2 FQNEAQ (reference sequence). CDR3 loop: CASSPLERTGAFF. The CDR3 DNA reads as TGCGCCAGCAGCCCGCTGGAAAGGACAGGAGCTTTCTTT.